This T cell receptor (beta chain) was obtained from a study of blood T cells in healthy people across ages (dated by TCRdb to between 2014 and 2017). About the study as a whole: In model experiments, template switching captured roughly one uniquely barcoded TCR beta cDNA molecule for every two T cells. Using deep sequencing normalized with unique cDNA molecular identifiers, the study measured how TCR beta repertoire diversity changes with age. Donors were grouped into four age groups: young (average roughly 17 years), middle-aged (about 40), aged (approximately 58) and long-lived (about 89). To avoid experimental bias, donors of different ages were distributed randomly across sequencing lanes. The study analyzed two additional independent replicas of 1 million unique cDNA reads from the same blood draw for two donors, one aged 18 to 29 and one aged 80 or older.

Donors were a few dozen systemically healthy Caucasian individuals from Russia aged 6 to 90 years. Roughly 10 milliliters of peripheral blood were drawn from each donor into EDTA-treated Vacutainer tubes. Ficoll-Paque density-gradient centrifugation was used to isolate PBMCs, with at least 6.5 million per sample. Total RNA, at least 6 micrograms per sample, was extracted from PBMCs with Trizol reagent. For every donor, flow cytometry on a PBMC aliquot measured the percentage of naive CD45RAhigh/CD27high T cells. What the research found in general, with its limitations: As age increased, observed TCR beta diversity per million T cells dropped in a roughly linear way, and a significant reduction was already evident by age 40. Total diversity estimates from one million sequenced T cells were considered lower bounds and underestimates. A strong correlation was found between observed TCR beta diversity and the percentage of naive T cells measured by flow cytometry. Because donor CMV infection status was unknown, age-related changes in expanded clonotypes were potentially confounded. The long-lived group showed more naive CD4+ T cells, fewer expanded clones and increased TCR diversity than the aged group, suggesting age selection. Since profiling was done on bulk unsorted PBMCs, naive and antigen-experienced compartments could not be conclusively compared.

The receptor library was made with 5' RACE. A second PCR of roughly 6 to 11 cycles was run with a J-beta primer mix and a sample-barcoded 5' primer. Each TCR beta cDNA molecule received a unique molecular identifier from a template-switch 5' adaptor carrying 12 random nucleotides. Each sample yielded at least 3 million CDR3-containing paired-end reads. All of the RNA was converted into first-strand cDNA using the Mint cDNA synthesis kit, with a TRBC-specific oligonucleotide serving as the primer. Following uracil-DNA glycosylase treatment, all cDNA underwent a first 18-cycle PCR with the universal primers M1SS and BC2_uni_R. Per the source publication's procedure: For normalization, 1 million high-quality reads, each with a distinct molecular identifier, were randomly selected from each sample. Instead of being binned into consensus sequences, reads that shared molecular identifiers were thrown out. MiTCR, set to a Q25 quality threshold and the strictest error-elimination algorithm, was used for CDR3 identification, clonotype clustering and error correction. Lower-bound total TCR beta diversity was estimated with a nonparametric unseen species model using Euler transformation. TCRdb reprocessed the public reads (quality trimming at Q25 with fastp, clone calling with MiXCR) and kept in-frame beta chains. Rows with one shared CDR3 protein collapse into an entry with the most common genes and DNA. Clone size and V and J calls follow TCRdb, not the original study. Here the sample has some 1.8 million distinct CDR3 sequences; around 40% occur a single time. The ten largest clones add up to about 23% of the sample.

As regards this clonotype: Its antigen target is currently unknown. The junction and the germline gene differ at one end; a read error may be behind it.

CDR1 and CDR2 are read off the germline V gene (reference sequence) as DFQATT and SNEGSKA. There are 13 amino acids in the CDR3, from cysteine to phenylalanine inclusive. Only CDR3 DNA remains: 39 bases, in frame from the first base. Input material: blood. Here the chain combines TRBV20-1 and TRBJ2-1; the D segment might be TRBD1 or TRBD2, since each matches 5 bases. The sequence came from a human donor in good health. CDR3 reads: CSASGTFDNERFF. The bases read TGCAGTGCGTCCGGGACCTTTGACAATGAGCGGTTCTTC.